This T cell receptor beta chain was profiled in a study of blood T cell repertoires in COVID-19. Overall study: Researchers got acute and convalescent COVID-19 samples from the United States, Italy and Spain.

Individuals drawn from approximately 26 US areas were about 18 to 95 years old. Looked up from germline, CDR1 is SEHNR and CDR2 is FQNEAQ (reference sequence). This CDR3 spans 17 amino acids. Trimming at V came to 4 bases and at J to 6 bases, leaving 14 bases not matched to a gene. The table came from immunoSEQ multiplex PCR; TCRdb's copy has only in-frame clones and leaves some out. The sample includes some 400,000 clones, around 87% of them seen just once. V gene TRBV7-9 combines with J gene TRBJ1-5, with 8 bases aligning to TRBD1. This TCR was recovered from a man between 25 and 39 years old who had recovered from COVID-19. The sample consisted of PBMCs or T cells enriched from blood (not recorded which). CDR3 protein: CASSSKSGGGKGQPQHF. CDR3 in DNA: TGTGCCAGCAGCTCGAAATCAGGGGGCGGTAAAGGTCAGCCCCAGCATTTT.